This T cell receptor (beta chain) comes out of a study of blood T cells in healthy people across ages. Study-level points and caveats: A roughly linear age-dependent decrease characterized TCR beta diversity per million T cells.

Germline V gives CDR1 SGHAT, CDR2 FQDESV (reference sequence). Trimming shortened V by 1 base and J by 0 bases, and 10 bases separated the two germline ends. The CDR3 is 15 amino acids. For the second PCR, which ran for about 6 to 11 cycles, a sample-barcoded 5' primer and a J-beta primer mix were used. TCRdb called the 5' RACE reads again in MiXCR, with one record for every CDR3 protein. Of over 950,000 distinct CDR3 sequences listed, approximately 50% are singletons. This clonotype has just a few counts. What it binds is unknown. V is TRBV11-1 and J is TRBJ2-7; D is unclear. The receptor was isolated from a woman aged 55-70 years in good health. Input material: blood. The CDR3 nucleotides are TGTGCCAGCAGCTTAGGTCCAGGTAACTCCTACGAGCAGTACTTC. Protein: CASSLGPGNSYEQYF.